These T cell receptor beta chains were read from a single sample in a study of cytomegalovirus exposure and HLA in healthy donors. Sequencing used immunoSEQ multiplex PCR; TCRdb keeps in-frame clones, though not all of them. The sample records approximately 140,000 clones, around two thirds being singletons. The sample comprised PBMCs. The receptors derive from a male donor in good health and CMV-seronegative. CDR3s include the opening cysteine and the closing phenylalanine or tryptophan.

cdr3_aa: CASSFLTGGQTKAFF
j_call: TRBJ1-1
v_call: TRBV5-6

cdr3_aa: CASSLGQGATGELFF
j_call: TRBJ2-2
v_call: TRBV5-1

cdr3_aa: CASSPAGTGELFF
j_call: TRBJ2-2
v_call: TRBV7-3

cdr3_aa: CASSSGLAGGYSTDTQYF
j_call: TRBJ2-3
v_call: TRBV5-1

cdr3_aa: CASSYPGQEGYEQYF
j_call: TRBJ2-7
v_call: TRBV19

cdr3_aa: CASSLDGRGGTDTQYF
j_call: TRBJ2-3
v_call: TRBV5-6

cdr3_aa: CASSPAGGRYNEQFF
j_call: TRBJ2-1
v_call: TRBV7-9

cdr3_aa: CASSTGTVSYEQYF
j_call: -
v_call: TRBV11-2

cdr3_aa: CASSEEVEGPPLHF
j_call: TRBJ1-6
v_call: TRBV2

cdr3_aa: CARDMGADGYTF
j_call: TRBJ1-2
v_call: TRBV7-2

cdr3_aa: CASSRTDLYEQYF
j_call: TRBJ2-7
v_call: TRBV11-2

cdr3_aa: CASSQNRDRVESPLHF
j_call: TRBJ1-6
v_call: TRBV7-9

cdr3_aa: CASSLTGNSYEQYF
j_call: TRBJ2-7
v_call: TRBV5-5

cdr3_aa: CASSPTSGRDTQYF
j_call: TRBJ2-3
v_call: TRBV5-1

cdr3_aa: CAWSDLDRGGNEKLFF
j_call: TRBJ1-4
v_call: TRBV30

cdr3_aa: CASSLADRTYEQYF
j_call: TRBJ2-7
v_call: TRBV11-2

cdr3_aa: CAWSRRWQGDDGYTF
j_call: TRBJ1-2
v_call: TRBV30

cdr3_aa: CALPGQGQTEAFF
j_call: TRBJ1-1
v_call: TRBV30

cdr3_aa: CASSLRLAGGIEQYF
j_call: TRBJ2-7
v_call: TRBV27

cdr3_aa: CASSPHVTGNTGELFF
j_call: TRBJ2-2
v_call: TRBV7-3

cdr3_aa: CASTQGRRGTEAFF
j_call: TRBJ1-1
v_call: TRBV7-9

cdr3_aa: CASSSQGLEPQHF
j_call: TRBJ1-5
v_call: TRBV5-1

cdr3_aa: CASSPVWDMDTEAFF
j_call: TRBJ1-1
v_call: TRBV5-5

cdr3_aa: CASSGLGSTGELFF
j_call: TRBJ2-2
v_call: TRBV7-3

cdr3_aa: CASTGPRETEAFF
j_call: TRBJ1-1
v_call: TRBV5-1